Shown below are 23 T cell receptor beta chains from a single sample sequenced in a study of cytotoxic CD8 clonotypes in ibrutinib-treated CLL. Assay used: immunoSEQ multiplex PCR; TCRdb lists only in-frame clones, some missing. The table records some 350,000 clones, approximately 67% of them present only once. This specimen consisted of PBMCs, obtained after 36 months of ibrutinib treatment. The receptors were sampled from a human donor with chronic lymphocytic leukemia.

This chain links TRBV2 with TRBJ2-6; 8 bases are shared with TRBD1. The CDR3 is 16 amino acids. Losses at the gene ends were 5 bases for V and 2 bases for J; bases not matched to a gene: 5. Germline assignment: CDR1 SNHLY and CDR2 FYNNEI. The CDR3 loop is CASSSQGAAGANVLTF. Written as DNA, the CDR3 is TGTGCCAGCAGTTCGCAGGGGGCGGCTGGGGCCAACGTCCTGACTTTC.

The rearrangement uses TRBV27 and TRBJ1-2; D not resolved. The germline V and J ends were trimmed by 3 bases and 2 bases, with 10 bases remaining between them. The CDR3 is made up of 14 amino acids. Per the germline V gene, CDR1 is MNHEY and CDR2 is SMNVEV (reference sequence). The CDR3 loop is CASSLTRANYGYTF. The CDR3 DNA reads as TGTGCCAGCAGTTTGACTAGAGCGAACTATGGCTACACCTTC.

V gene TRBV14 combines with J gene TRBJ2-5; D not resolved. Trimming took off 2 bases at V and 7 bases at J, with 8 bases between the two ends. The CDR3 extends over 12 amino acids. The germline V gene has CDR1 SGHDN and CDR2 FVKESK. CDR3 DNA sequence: TGTGCCAGCAGCCAACCCCCGGGGACCCAGTACTTC. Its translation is CASSQPPGTQYF.

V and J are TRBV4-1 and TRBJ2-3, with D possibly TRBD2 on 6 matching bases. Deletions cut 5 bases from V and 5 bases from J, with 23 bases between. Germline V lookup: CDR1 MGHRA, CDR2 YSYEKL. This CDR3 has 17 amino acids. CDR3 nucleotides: TGCGCCAGCAGCAAACACCCGCAGAGCGGGTTCCAAGATACGCAGTATTTT. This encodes CASSKHPQSGFQDTQYF.

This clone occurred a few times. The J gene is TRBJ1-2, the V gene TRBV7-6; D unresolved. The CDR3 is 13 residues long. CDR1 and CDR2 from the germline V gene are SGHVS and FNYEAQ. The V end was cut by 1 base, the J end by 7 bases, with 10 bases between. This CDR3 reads CASSLESGGGYTF. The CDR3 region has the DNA TGTGCCAGCAGCTTAGAGTCAGGCGGTGGCTACACCTTC.

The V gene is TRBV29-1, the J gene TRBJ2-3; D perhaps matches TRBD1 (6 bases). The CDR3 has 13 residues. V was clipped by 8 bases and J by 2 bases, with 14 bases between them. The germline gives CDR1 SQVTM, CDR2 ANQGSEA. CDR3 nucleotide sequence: TGCAGCCAGAAGACAGGAAACACAGATACGCAGTATTTT. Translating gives CSQKTGNTDTQYF.

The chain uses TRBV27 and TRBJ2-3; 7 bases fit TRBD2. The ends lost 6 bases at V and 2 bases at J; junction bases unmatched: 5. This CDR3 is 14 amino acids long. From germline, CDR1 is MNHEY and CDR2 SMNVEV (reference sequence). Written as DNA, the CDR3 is TGTGCCAGCAGAAGGACTAGGGACACAGATACGCAGTATTTT. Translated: CASRRTRDTDTQYF.

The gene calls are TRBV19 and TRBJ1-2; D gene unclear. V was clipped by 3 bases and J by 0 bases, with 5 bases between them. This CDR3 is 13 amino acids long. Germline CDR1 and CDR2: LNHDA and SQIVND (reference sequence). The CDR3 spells CASSIIANYGYTF. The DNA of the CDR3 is TGTGCCAGTAGTATCATCGCTAACTATGGCTACACCTTC.

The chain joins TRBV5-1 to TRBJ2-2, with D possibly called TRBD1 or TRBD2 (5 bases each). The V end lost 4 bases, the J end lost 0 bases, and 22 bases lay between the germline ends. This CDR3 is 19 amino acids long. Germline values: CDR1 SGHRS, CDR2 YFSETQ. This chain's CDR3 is CASSQVWGKKDANTGELFF. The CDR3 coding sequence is TGCGCCAGCAGCCAGGTCTGGGGGAAGAAAGACGCGAACACCGGGGAGCTGTTTTTT.

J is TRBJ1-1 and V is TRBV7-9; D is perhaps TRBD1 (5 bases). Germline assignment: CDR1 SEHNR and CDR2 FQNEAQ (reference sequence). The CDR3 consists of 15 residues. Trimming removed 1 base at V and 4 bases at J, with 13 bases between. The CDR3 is CASSLVAGARTEAFF. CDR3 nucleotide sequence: TGTGCCAGCAGCTTAGTCGCCGGGGCGCGCACTGAAGCTTTCTTT.

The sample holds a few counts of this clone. CDR3 region: CATSRLMWGGETQYF. CDR3 DNA: TGTGCCACCAGCAGACTAATGTGGGGCGGGGAGACCCAGTACTTC. The chain employs TRBV15 and TRBJ2-5, with D perhaps being TRBD1 or TRBD2 (5 bases each). This CDR3 is built from 15 residues. Trimming cost V 2 bases and J 5 bases, with 15 bases left between them. Per the germline V gene, CDR1 is LNHNV and CDR2 is YYDKDF (reference sequence).

CDR3 residues: CAIKIAGYNEQFF. For the CDR3, the DNA is TGTGCCATCAAGATAGCGGGGTACAATGAGCAGTTCTTC. The chain is built from TRBV10-3 and TRBJ2-1; 8 bases align to TRBD2. V lost 7 bases, J lost 4 bases, and 3 bases stayed unmatched. The germline V gene encodes CDR1 ENHRY and CDR2 SYGVKD. This CDR3 contains 13 residues.

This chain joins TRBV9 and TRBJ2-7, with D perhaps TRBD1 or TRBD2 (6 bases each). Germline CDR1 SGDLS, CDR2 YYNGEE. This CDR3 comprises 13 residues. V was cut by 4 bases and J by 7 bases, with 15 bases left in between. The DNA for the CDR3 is TGTGCCAGCAGCCTGGGGGGCCCGAGTGAGCAGTACTTC. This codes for CASSLGGPSEQYF.

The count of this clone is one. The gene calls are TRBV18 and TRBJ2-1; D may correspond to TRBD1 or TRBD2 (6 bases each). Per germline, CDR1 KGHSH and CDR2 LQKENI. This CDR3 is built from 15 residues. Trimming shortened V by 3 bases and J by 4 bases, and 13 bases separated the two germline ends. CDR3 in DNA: TGTGCCAGCTCACCCCAGAGGGGGGATTACAATGAGCAGTTCTTC. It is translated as CASSPQRGDYNEQFF.

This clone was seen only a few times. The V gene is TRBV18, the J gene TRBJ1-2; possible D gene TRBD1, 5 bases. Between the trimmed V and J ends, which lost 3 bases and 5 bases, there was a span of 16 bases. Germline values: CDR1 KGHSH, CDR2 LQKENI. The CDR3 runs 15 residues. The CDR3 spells CASSPRKNSGYGYTF. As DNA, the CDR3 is TGTGCCAGCTCACCCCGTAAGAACTCAGGGTATGGCTACACCTTC.

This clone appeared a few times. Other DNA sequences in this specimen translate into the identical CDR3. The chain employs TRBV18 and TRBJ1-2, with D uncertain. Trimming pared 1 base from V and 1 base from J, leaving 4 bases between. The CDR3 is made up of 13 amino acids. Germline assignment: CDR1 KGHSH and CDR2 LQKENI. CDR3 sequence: CASSPQGNYGYTF. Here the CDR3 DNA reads TGTGCCAGCTCACCACAGGGTAACTATGGCTACACCTTC.

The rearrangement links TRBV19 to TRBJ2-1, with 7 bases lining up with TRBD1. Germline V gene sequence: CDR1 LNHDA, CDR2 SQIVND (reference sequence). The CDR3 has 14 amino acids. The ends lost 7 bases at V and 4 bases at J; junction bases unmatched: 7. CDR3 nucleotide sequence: TGTGCCAGTAAGATCAGACAGGGATACAATGAGCAGTTCTTC. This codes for CASKIRQGYNEQFF.

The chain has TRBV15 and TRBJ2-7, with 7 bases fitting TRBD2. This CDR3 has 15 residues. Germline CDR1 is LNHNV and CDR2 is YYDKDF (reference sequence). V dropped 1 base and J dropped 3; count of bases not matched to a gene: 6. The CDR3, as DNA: TGTGCCACCAGCAGAGGGGAGGGGACTTTCTACGAGCAGTACTTC. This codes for CATSRGEGTFYEQYF.

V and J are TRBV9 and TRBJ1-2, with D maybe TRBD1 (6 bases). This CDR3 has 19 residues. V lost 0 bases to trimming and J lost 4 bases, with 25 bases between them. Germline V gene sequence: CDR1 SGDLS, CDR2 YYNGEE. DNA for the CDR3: TGTGCCAGCAGCGTAGGACAAGAGGTTAGATGGGGCAGGGGCTATGGCTACACCTTC. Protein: CASSVGQEVRWGRGYGYTF.

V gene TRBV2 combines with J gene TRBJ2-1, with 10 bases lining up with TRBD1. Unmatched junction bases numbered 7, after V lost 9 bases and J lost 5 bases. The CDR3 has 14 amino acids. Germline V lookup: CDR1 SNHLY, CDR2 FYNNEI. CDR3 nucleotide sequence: TGTGCCAGTCGGAGACAGGGGGCGAACAATGAGCAGTTCTTC. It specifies CASRRQGANNEQFF.

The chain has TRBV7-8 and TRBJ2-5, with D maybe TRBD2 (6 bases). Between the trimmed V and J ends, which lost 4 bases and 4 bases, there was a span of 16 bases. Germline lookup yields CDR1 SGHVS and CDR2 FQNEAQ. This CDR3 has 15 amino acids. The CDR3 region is CASSSPGGIRETQYF. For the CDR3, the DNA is TGTGCCAGCAGCTCCCCCGGCGGGATCCGAGAGACCCAGTACTTC.

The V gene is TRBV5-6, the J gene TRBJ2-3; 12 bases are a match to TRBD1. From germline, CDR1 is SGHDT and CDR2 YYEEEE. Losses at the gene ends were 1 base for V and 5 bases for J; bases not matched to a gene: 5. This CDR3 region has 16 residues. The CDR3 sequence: CASSLPGQGAVDTQYF. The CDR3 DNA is TGTGCCAGCAGCTTGCCGGGACAGGGGGCCGTAGATACGCAGTATTTT.

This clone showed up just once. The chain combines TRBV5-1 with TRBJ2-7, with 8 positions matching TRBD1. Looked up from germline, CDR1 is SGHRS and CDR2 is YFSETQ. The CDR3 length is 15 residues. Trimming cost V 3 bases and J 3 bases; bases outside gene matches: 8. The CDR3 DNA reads TGCGCCAGCAGCTACGGGACAGGCGCCTTCTACGAGCAGTACTTC. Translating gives CASSYGTGAFYEQYF.